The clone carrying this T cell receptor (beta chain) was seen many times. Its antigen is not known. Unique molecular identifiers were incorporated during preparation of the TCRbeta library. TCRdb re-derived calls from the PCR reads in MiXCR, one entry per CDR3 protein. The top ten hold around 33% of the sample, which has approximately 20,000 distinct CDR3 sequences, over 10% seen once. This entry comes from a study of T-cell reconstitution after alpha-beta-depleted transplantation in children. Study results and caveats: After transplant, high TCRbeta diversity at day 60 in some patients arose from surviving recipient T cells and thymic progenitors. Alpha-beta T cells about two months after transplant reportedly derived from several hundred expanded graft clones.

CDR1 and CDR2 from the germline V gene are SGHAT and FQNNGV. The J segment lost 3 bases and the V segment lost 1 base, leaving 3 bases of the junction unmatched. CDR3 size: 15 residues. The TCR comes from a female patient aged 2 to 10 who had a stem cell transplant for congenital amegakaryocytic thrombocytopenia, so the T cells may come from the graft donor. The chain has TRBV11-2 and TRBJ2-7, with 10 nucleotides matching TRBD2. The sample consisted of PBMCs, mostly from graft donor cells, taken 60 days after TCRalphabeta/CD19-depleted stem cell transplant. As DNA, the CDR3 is TGTGCCAGCAGCTTAGCACTAGCGGGATACTACGAGCAGTACTTC. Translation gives CASSLALAGYYEQYF.